These 26 T cell receptor beta chains came from one sample sequenced in a study of T cells after yellow fever vaccination. A single record per CDR3 protein comes from TCRdb applying MiXCR to the 5' RACE reads. Altogether 170,000 or so distinct CDR3 sequences are present, roughly 6.2% being singletons, with the ten largest covering less than 3.5%. Sequencing used CD4+ T cells sorted from PBMCs, obtained on the day of the first yellow fever vaccination. Receptor source: a man aged 18 to 30 who received the YFV17D yellow fever vaccine.

The chain carries TRBV5-1 and TRBJ2-1; D could derive from TRBD1 or TRBD2 (5 bases each). The germline V and J ends were trimmed by 0 bases and 3 bases, with 10 bases remaining between them. The CDR3 sequence is 15 residues long. Germline values: CDR1 SGHRS, CDR2 YFSETQ. The CDR3 is CASSLVVGVYNEQFF. CDR3 DNA sequence: TGCGCCAGCAGCTTGGTCGTGGGGGTCTACAATGAGCAGTTCTTC. Supplemented by reference TRBV5-1 and TRBJ2-1, the full variable domain reads KAGVTQTPRYLIKTRGQQVTLSCSPISGHRSVSWYQQTPGQGLQFLFEYFSETQRNKGNFPGRFSGRQFSNSRSEMNVSTLELGDSALYLCASSLVVGVYNEQFFGPGTRLTVL.

For this clonotype: This may arise from a read error, as a much more abundant clone is one base away. The chain recombines TRBV6-1 with TRBJ2-5; D ambiguous. The DNA end lines up better with TRBJ2-1; the J call may be wrong. Germline CDR1 is MNHNS and CDR2 is SASEGT. This CDR3 has 14 amino acids. The CDR3 loop is CASKRPGGQETQFF. The CDR3 region has the DNA TGTGCCAGCAAACGGCCTGGCGGCCAAGAGACCCAGTTCTTC.

The CDR3 protein is CSARLDRDQPQHF. The CDR3, as DNA: TGCAGTGCTAGACTGGACAGAGATCAGCCCCAGCATTTT. The V call is TRBV20-1, the J call TRBJ1-5; maybe TRBD1 (6 bases). Germline-derived CDR1 and CDR2 are DFQATT and SNEGSKA (reference sequence). The germline V and J ends were trimmed by 2 bases and 5 bases, with 10 bases remaining between them. This CDR3 region has 13 residues.

This clonotype has ten or more counts. CDR3 sequence reads: CASSEVGIPKGGELFF. In nucleotides, the CDR3 is TGTGCCAGCAGTGAAGTGGGCATCCCCAAGGGAGGGGAGCTGTTTTTT. V usage is TRBV27 and J usage is TRBJ2-2; D is unresolved. From germline, CDR1 is MNHEY and CDR2 SMNVEV (reference sequence). Trimming left V 5 bases short and J 8 bases short, with 21 bases between. This CDR3 spans 16 amino acids.

There are many counts of this clonotype. The chain employs TRBV28 and TRBJ2-3; 8 nucleotides align to TRBD2. This CDR3 region has 16 residues. Per the germline V gene, CDR1 is MDHEN and CDR2 is SYDVKM. J lost 2 bases, V lost 6 bases, and 10 bases had no gene match. CDR3: CASSLGYGRDTDTQYF. CDR3 DNA sequence: TGTGCCAGCAGCTTAGGATACGGGAGGGACACAGATACGCAGTATTTT.

The sample holds many counts of this clonotype. The V gene is TRBV5-1, the J gene TRBJ1-6; 10 bases map to TRBD1. The CDR3 sequence is 15 residues long. CDR1 SGHRS and CDR2 YFSETQ come from the germline V gene. V lost 4 bases and J lost 7; bases outside the gene matches: 5. CDR3 amino acids: CASSNRDRGNSPLHF. CDR3 nucleotide sequence: TGCGCCAGCAGCAACCGGGACAGGGGCAATTCACCCCTCCACTTT.

In this sample, this clonotype turned up a few times. The CDR3 DNA reads as TGTGCCAGCAGCCCCGCGGGACTTAGCTCCTACGAGCAGTACTTC. This translates into CASSPAGLSSYEQYF. This chain connects TRBV7-6 to TRBJ2-7; possible D gene TRBD2, 6 bases. V lost 5 bases and J lost 0, with 14 bases in between. CDR3 length equals 15 residues. The V gene's germline CDR1 is SGHVS and CDR2 FNYEAQ.

At least ten counts were recorded for this clonotype. The V and J genes are TRBV9 and TRBJ2-5, with 9 positions matching TRBD1. Germline-derived CDR1 and CDR2 are SGDLS and YYNGEE. This CDR3 comprises 15 residues. V trimming: 6 bases; J trimming: 5 bases; junction bases outside the gene matches: 11. This CDR3 is CASNPSGQGGETQYF. The CDR3, as DNA: TGTGCCAGCAACCCCTCGGGACAGGGAGGGGAGACCCAGTACTTC.

This clonotype was detected ten times or more. The CDR3 loop reads CASGSGTSTDTQYF. The CDR3 DNA sequence: TGCGCCAGCGGATCCGGGACCTCCACAGATACGCAGTATTTT. The V call is TRBV5-1, the J call TRBJ2-3; D could derive from TRBD1 or TRBD2 (5 bases each). Trimming shortened V by 7 bases and J by 2 bases, and 14 bases separated the two germline ends. The CDR3 consists of 14 residues. CDR1 is SGHRS, CDR2 YFSETQ, per germline.

V gene TRBV7-6 combines with J gene TRBJ1-6; TRBD1 might be the D (5 bases). Deletions cut 8 bases from V and 9 bases from J, with 14 bases between. The CDR3 consists of 13 residues. Per the germline V gene, CDR1 is SGHVS and CDR2 is FNYEAQ. The CDR3 is CASATDIISPLHF. The CDR3 DNA sequence: TGTGCCAGCGCGACAGACATTATTTCACCCCTCCACTTT. The entire variable domain, with the rest obtained from reference TRBV7-6 and TRBJ1-6, is as follows: GAGVSQSPRYKVTKRGQDVALRCDPISGHVSLYWYRQALGQGPEFLTYFNYEAQQDKSGLPNDRFSAERPEGSISTLTIQRTEQRDSAMYRCASATDIISPLHFGNGTRLTVT.

The rearrangement uses TRBV5-1 and TRBJ2-1; 7 positions match TRBD2. Germline lookup yields CDR1 SGHRS and CDR2 YFSETQ. The CDR3 consists of 16 residues. The V segment lost 2 bases and the J segment 8 bases; nucleotides outside the gene matches: 13. The CDR3 DNA reads as TGCGCCAGCAGCTTAGGCACTAGCGACCCCCTCGATGAGCAGTTCTTC. Protein sequence: CASSLGTSDPLDEQFF.

This clonotype was seen ten or more times. The CDR3 DNA is TGTGCCAGCAGTGGGACAGGGGTTTCACCCCTCCACTTT. It specifies CASSGTGVSPLHF. The chain links TRBV12-3 or TRBV12-4 to TRBJ1-6, with TRBD1 matching 10 bases. This CDR3 contains 13 residues. With 5 bases clipped from V and 9 bases from J, the junction kept 1 base outside the gene matches.

This clonotype has just a few counts. The chain links TRBV7-3 to TRBJ2-3; 12 bases match TRBD1. This CDR3 spans 16 amino acids. Trimming took 0 bases from V and 3 from J; bases not matched to a gene: 1. In germline, CDR1 is SGHTA, CDR2 FQGTGA. The CDR3 DNA sequence: TGTGCCAGCAGCTTAACGGGACAGGGGGCGACAGATACGCAGTATTTT. Translation gives CASSLTGQGATDTQYF.

This clonotype was seen only a few times. The J gene is TRBJ2-7, the V gene TRBV6-1; 11 bases match TRBD2. Losses at the gene ends were 6 bases for V and 1 base for J; bases not matched to a gene: 5. Germline lookup yields CDR1 MNHNS and CDR2 SASEGT. There are 15 residues in the CDR3. CDR3 DNA: TGTGCCAGCAGCAGACTAGCGGGGCCTTCCTACGAGCAGTACTTC. This translates into CASSRLAGPSYEQYF.

This clonotype has more than one count but fewer than ten. J is TRBJ2-1 and V is TRBV7-3; TRBD2 matches at 11 bases. The ends lost 4 bases at V and 2 bases at J; junction bases unmatched: 1. The CDR3 is 15 amino acids. Germline CDR1 and CDR2: SGHTA and FQGTGA. CDR3 in amino acids: CASSSSGGTYNEQFF. The CDR3 DNA is TGTGCCAGCAGCTCTAGCGGGGGGACCTACAATGAGCAGTTCTTC.

The chain combines TRBV6-2 or TRBV6-3 with TRBJ2-7; D ambiguous. The germline gives CDR1 MNHEY, CDR2 SVGEGT. The CDR3 sequence is 14 residues long. V was cut by 0 bases and J by 1 base, with 7 bases left in between. CDR3 residues: CASSYSRVSYEQYF. CDR3 DNA: TGTGCCAGCAGTTACTCGAGAGTGTCCTACGAGCAGTACTTC.

For the CDR3, the DNA is TGCAGTGCCCTAAGCGGCATCAGCACAGATACGCAGTATTTT. This gives the protein CSALSGISTDTQYF. The rearrangement uses TRBV20-1 and TRBJ2-3; possibly TRBD2 for D (5 bases). In germline, CDR1 is DFQATT, CDR2 SNEGSKA (reference sequence). The CDR3 runs 14 residues. V was shortened by 6 bases and J by 0 bases, with 13 bases between the two germline ends.

This clonotype was picked up many times. This chain uses TRBV4-2 with TRBJ2-7; perhaps TRBD1 as D (6 bases). The CDR3 loop spans 17 amino acids. Germline loops: CDR1 LGHNA, CDR2 YNFKEQ. Trimming shortened V by 1 base and J by 2 bases, and 18 bases separated the two germline ends. Here the CDR3 reads CASSQVFKAGQPYEQYF. The CDR3 DNA sequence: TGTGCCAGCAGCCAAGTATTCAAAGCCGGACAGCCCTACGAGCAGTACTTC.

This chain links TRBV7-2 with TRBJ1-1; D gene ambiguous. Trimming cost V 1 base and J 6 bases, with 6 bases left between them. Germline CDR1 is SGHTA and CDR2 is FQGNSA. The CDR3 is 12 amino acids. The CDR3 DNA follows: TGTGCCAGCAGCTTAGATTATTCTGAAGCTTTCTTT. Translated: CASSLDYSEAFF.

This clonotype was observed a few times. The chain links TRBV7-2 to TRBJ1-4; 8 bases line up with TRBD1. The CDR3 runs 15 residues. CDR1 is SGHTA and CDR2 is FQGNSA in the germline V gene. V lost 5 bases, J lost 7 bases, and 9 bases stayed unmatched. The CDR3 DNA reads as TGTGCCAGCAGCCTCTCAGGGGGCGGGGGTGAAAAACTGTTTTTT. Translating gives CASSLSGGGGEKLFF. The full variable domain, its missing parts supplied by reference TRBV7-2 and TRBJ1-4, is GAGVSQSPSNKVTEKGKDVELRCDPISGHTALYWYRQSLGQGLEFLIYFQGNSAPDKSGLPSDRFSAERTGGSVSTLTIQRTQQEDSAVYLCASSLSGGGGEKLFFGSGTQLSVL.

This clonotype turned up a few times. CDR3 amino acids: CASSLLREHWRAPLHF. The CDR3 nucleotides read TGTGCCAGCAGTTTACTTAGGGAACATTGGAGAGCACCCCTCCACTTT. The genes are TRBV28 and TRBJ1-6; D remains ambiguous. The V end was cut by 2 bases, the J end by 11 bases, with 19 bases between. CDR3 size: 16 residues. The germline CDR1 and CDR2 sequences are MDHEN and SYDVKM.

This clonotype showed up just a few times. The chain employs TRBV9 and TRBJ1-3; TRBD1 matches at 11 bases. Trimming removed 3 bases from V and 0 bases from J; junction bases left unmatched: 5. This CDR3 has 17 residues. The germline CDR1 and CDR2 sequences are SGDLS and YYNGEE. CDR3 in DNA: TGTGCCAGCAGCGCCTCCGGGACAGGGGGCTCTGGAAACACCATATATTTT. Residues: CASSASGTGGSGNTIYF.

At least ten counts were recorded for this clonotype. The rearrangement links TRBV29-1 to TRBJ2-1; 9 bases agree with TRBD2. Trimming removed 2 bases from V and 0 bases from J; junction bases left unmatched: 5. From germline, CDR1 is SQVTM and CDR2 ANQGSEA. The CDR3 has 16 amino acids. The DNA for the CDR3 is TGCAGCGTTGAATCGGCTAGCGGGGCCTCCTACAATGAGCAGTTCTTC. The encoded protein is CSVESASGASYNEQFF.

This clonotype was counted at least ten times. J is TRBJ2-5 and V is TRBV28; D unclear. The CDR3 runs 14 residues. CDR1 and CDR2 from the germline V gene are MDHEN and SYDVKM. The V gene lost 3 bases and the J gene lost 5 bases, with 13 bases spanning the gap. The CDR3 nucleotides are TGTGCCAGCAGTTTGGTGACGGCCCGGGAGACCCAGTACTTC. This translates into CASSLVTARETQYF.

There are many counts of this clonotype. The chain combines TRBV5-1 with TRBJ2-1; 8 bases match TRBD1. Germline V gives CDR1 SGHRS, CDR2 YFSETQ. The V and J ends lost 0 bases and 5 bases, in that order; junction bases with no gene match: 4. The CDR3 has 15 amino acids. The CDR3 coding sequence is TGCGCCAGCAGCTTGGGGCAGGGGGCGGACAATGAGCAGTTCTTC. Translated: CASSLGQGADNEQFF.

This clonotype was found many times. The CDR3 coding sequence is TGTGCCACACAGGGCAGCTCTGGAAACACCATATATTTT. Its protein is CATQGSSGNTIYF. This chain joins TRBV24-1 and TRBJ1-3, with D possibly being TRBD1 (6 bases). Per germline, CDR1 KGHDR and CDR2 SFDVKD. The CDR3 loop spans 13 amino acids. The V end was cut by 10 bases, the J end by 0 bases, with 9 bases between.